These 6 T cell receptor beta chains share one sample of origin, sequenced in a study of blood T cells in healthy people across ages. Together with a sample-barcoded 5' primer, a J-beta primer mix was included in a second PCR lasting roughly 6 to 12 cycles. TCRdb analysed the 5' RACE reads with MiXCR anew, one entry per CDR3 protein. The table records approximately 800,000 distinct CDR3 sequences, under 40% of them present only once. Sequenced input: blood. These receptors were taken from a man aged 18 to 30 in good health.

The chain combines TRBV30 with TRBJ2-4; D ambiguous. TRBJ2-7 matches the DNA end more closely, so the J call is doubtful. CDR3 length: 13 amino acids. CDR1 and CDR2 from the germline V gene are GTSNPN and SVGIG (reference sequence). CDR3 sequence (DNA): TGTGCCTTCATGCCAGGAGACGTCGGCGAGCAGTACTTC. It codes for CAFMPGDVGEQYF.

A word on this clonotype: A much larger clone differs from this one at a single base, so this may be a read error. The gene calls are TRBV4-1 and TRBJ2-7; D ambiguous. The CDR3 covers 13 residues. Germline CDR1 reads MGHRA; CDR2 reads YSYEKL. With 1 base removed from V and 7 bases from J, the gap between germline ends came to 11 bases. The CDR3 coding sequence is TGCGCCAGCAGCCAAGTTCAGTCGAATGAGCAGTACTTC. This translates into CASSQVQSNEQYF.

In its sample, this clonotype was seen a few times. V gene TRBV7-2 combines with J gene TRBJ2-1, with D tentatively TRBD1 (6 bases). The CDR3 length is 15 residues. Germline V gives CDR1 SGHTA, CDR2 FQGNSA. The germline V and J ends were trimmed by 0 bases and 4 bases, with 10 bases remaining between them. CDR3 DNA: TGTGCCAGCAGCTTAGCGGGGGCCAATTACAATGAGCAGTTCTTC. It translates to CASSLAGANYNEQFF.

In DNA, the CDR3 is TGCAGTGCTAGAAACAGGGACTCCTATAATTCACCCCTCCACTTT. It translates to CSARNRDSYNSPLHF. This chain uses TRBV20-1 with TRBJ1-6, with a weak D call TRBD1 (6 bases). Deletions cut 2 bases from V and 0 bases from J, with 8 bases between. The CDR3 loop spans 15 amino acids. Germline V gives CDR1 DFQATT, CDR2 SNEGSKA (reference sequence).

At least ten counts were recorded for this clonotype. The rearrangement uses TRBV29-1 and TRBJ2-1; D possibly uses TRBD1 or TRBD2 (5 bases each). This CDR3 region has 14 residues. The V end was cut by 3 bases, the J end by 4 bases, with 13 bases between. CDR1 and CDR2 from the germline V gene are SQVTM and ANQGSEA. The CDR3 spells CSVDSGTAYNEQFF. In DNA form, the CDR3 reads TGCAGCGTTGATTCCGGGACGGCGTACAATGAGCAGTTCTTC.

The count of this clonotype is one. This chain joins TRBV5-1 and TRBJ2-1, with 9 bases fitting TRBD2. There are 15 residues in the CDR3. Trimming cost V 4 bases and J 8 bases; bases outside gene matches: 10. Germline V lookup: CDR1 SGHRS, CDR2 YFSETQ. The CDR3, as DNA: TGCGCCAGCAGCCTAGATAGCGGGGGTCTCGATGAGCAGTTCTTC. Translated: CASSLDSGGLDEQFF.